This T cell receptor beta chain was identified in a study of blood T cell repertoires in COVID-19. Study-wide background: There were acute and convalescent COVID-19 samples, and they came from the United States, Italy and Spain. From T cells, B-cell-depleted T cells, or PBMCs came the material, which was cDNA or gDNA.

How the authors handled the data: Researchers report that nucleated cell counts were estimated from reference gene primer amplification. This table comes from immunoSEQ multiplex PCR, and its TCRdb copy is limited to in-frame clones, with some not included. The V and J calls and clone size are taken from that table; D and trimming were inferred from the DNA. Here the sample spans about 53,000 clones, about 76% being singletons. The CDR3 runs to 20 residues. Germline V lookup: CDR1 MNHNS, CDR2 SASEGT. The J segment lost 0 bases and the V segment lost 1 base, leaving 6 bases of the junction unmatched. The sequenced sample consisted of peripheral blood. The chain has TRBV6-1 and TRBJ2-4, with 16 bases identical to TRBD2. This receptor was obtained from a woman at least 80 years old with COVID-19, enrolled during active disease. CDR3 nucleotides: TGTGCCAGCAGTGAAGTAGGGACTAGCGGGAGGGCCCGAGCCAAAAACATTCAGTACTTC. This translates into CASSEVGTSGRARAKNIQYF.